The 32 T cell receptor beta chains below were found in one sample sequenced in a study of breast tumors, draining lymph nodes, adjacent tissues. Breast cancer patients provided tissue from their axillary draining lymph nodes. Each CDR3 protein gets one entry after TCRdb re-called the multiplex PCR reads with MiXCR. The profile shows over 70,000 distinct CDR3 sequences, approximately 31% of them singletons. The specimen sequenced was axillary lymph node tissue. Source of these receptors: a female donor with breast cancer. Some clones in this sample may be carry-over from other donors' samples.

The rearrangement links TRBV6-2 or TRBV6-3 to TRBJ1-1; no definite D call. The V end was cut by 4 bases, the J end by 1 base, with 10 bases between. The CDR3 sequence is 14 residues long. Germline CDR1 reads MNHEY; CDR2 reads SVGEGT. The CDR3 DNA reads TGTGCCAGCAGTTGGGGTGGCCCGAACACTGAAGCTTTCTTT. Translation gives CASSWGGPNTEAFF.

This clonotype was counted many times. The chain recombines TRBV19 with TRBJ2-1; a possible D gene is TRBD1 (5 bases). The V gene lost 1 base and the J gene lost 3 bases, with 10 bases spanning the gap. Germline CDR1 and CDR2: LNHDA and SQIVND (reference sequence). The CDR3 consists of 15 residues. CDR3 amino acids: CASSIGGAFYNEQFF. CDR3 DNA: TGTGCCAGTAGTATAGGGGGCGCTTTCTACAATGAGCAGTTCTTC. Complete variable domain (other parts from reference TRBV19 and TRBJ2-1): DGGITQSPKYLFRKEGQNVTLSCEQNLNHDAMYWYRQDPGQGLRLIYYSQIVNDFQKGDIAEGYSVSREKKESFPLTVTSAQKNPTAFYLCASSIGGAFYNEQFFGPGTRLTVL.

This clonotype has at least ten counts. The chain couples TRBV9 to TRBJ2-3; D is undetermined. This CDR3 comprises 13 residues. The germline CDR1 and CDR2 sequences are SGDLS and YYNGEE. The germline V and J ends were trimmed by 5 bases and 0 bases, with 7 bases remaining between them. The CDR3 region is CASRDDSTDTQYF. CDR3 nucleotide sequence: TGTGCCAGCAGGGACGATAGCACAGATACGCAGTATTTT.

Turning to this clonotype: The junction departs from germline at one end; a sequencing error may be responsible. This chain links TRBV19 with TRBJ2-7; 8 bases match TRBD1. This CDR3 is 13 amino acids long. The germline CDR1 and CDR2 sequences are LNHDA and SQIVND (reference sequence). This CDR3 is CASSPGQAYEQCF. Here the CDR3 DNA reads TGCGCCAGTAGTCCGGGACAGGCCTACGAGCAGTGCTTC.

This clonotype showed up many times. The rearrangement uses TRBV19 and TRBJ2-2, with D possibly being TRBD2 (5 bases). The CDR3 loop spans 16 amino acids. The V end lost 0 bases, the J end lost 7 bases, and 15 bases lay between the germline ends. Germline-derived CDR1 and CDR2 are LNHDA and SQIVND (reference sequence). The DNA of the CDR3 is TGTGCCAGTAGTATAGATCCCCTAGCCCGAATCGGGGAGCTGTTTTTT. This sequence encodes CASSIDPLARIGELFF.

Details on this clonotype: Given a much more abundant clone one base away, this may be a read error. Because it lacks the conserved phenylalanine or tryptophan at the end, this CDR3 is likely a read error. V and J are TRBV28 and TRBJ1-2; no clear D. The germline V gene has CDR1 MDHEN and CDR2 SYDVKM. The CDR3 has 12 amino acids. Trimming took 4 bases from V and 4 from J, leaving 7 bases between them. The CDR3 DNA follows: TGTGCCAGCAGTTCATTCGTCTATGGCTACACCTCC. This sequence encodes CASSSFVYGYTS.

This chain uses TRBV9 with TRBJ1-2; D possibly corresponds to TRBD1 (5 bases). Trimming shortened V by 0 bases and J by 0 bases, and 12 bases separated the two germline ends. The CDR3 extends over 16 amino acids. The germline CDR1 and CDR2 sequences are SGDLS and YYNGEE. DNA of the CDR3: TGTGCCAGCAGCGTAGGGGGTACAGGCGCTAACTATGGCTACACCTTC. Its translation is CASSVGGTGANYGYTF.

Ten or more counts support this clonotype. In DNA form, the CDR3 reads TGTGCCAGCAGTGTACTAGTAGGGTTCAATGAGCAGTTCTTC. As protein: CASSVLVGFNEQFF. J is TRBJ2-1 and V is TRBV2; D might be TRBD2 (5 bases). This CDR3 is 14 amino acids long. V was trimmed by 4 bases and J by 6 bases, leaving 13 bases between them. Germline-derived CDR1 and CDR2 are SNHLY and FYNNEI.

This clonotype appeared many times. CDR3 DNA: TGTGCCAGCAGCCAAGGGACTATCGACACCGGGGAGCTGTTTTTT. Encoded protein: CASSQGTIDTGELFF. This chain connects TRBV7-7 to TRBJ2-2, with 7 bases lining up with TRBD2. The CDR3 is 15 residues long. Germline-derived CDR1 and CDR2 are SSHAT and FNYEAQ (reference sequence). The V gene end was trimmed by 5 bases and the J gene end by 3 bases; junction bases not matched to a gene: 6.

This clonotype was recorded at least ten times. This clone may be a read error of a much larger clone one base away. This rearrangement joins TRBV9 to TRBJ2-5; 7 positions match TRBD2. In germline, CDR1 is SGDLS, CDR2 YYNGEE. CDR3 length equals 14 residues. CDR3 region: CASSVSPSGETQSF. The DNA of the CDR3 is TGTGCCAGCAGCGTAAGTCCTAGCGGAGAGACCCAGTCCTTC.

This clonotype was seen many times. The chain joins TRBV3-1 to TRBJ2-3; D gene uncertain. CDR1 LGHDT and CDR2 YNNKEL come from the germline V gene (reference sequence). The germline V and J ends were trimmed by 1 base and 10 bases, with 6 bases remaining between them. The CDR3 runs 11 residues. For the CDR3, the DNA is TGTGCCAGCAGCCAAGGTGGTCCGCAGTATTTT. It is translated as CASSQGGPQYF.

This clonotype was seen only once. A clone one base away is much larger, so this may be a read error. The chain employs TRBV11-2 and TRBJ2-1; 11 positions agree with TRBD2. V lost 2 bases and J lost 7; bases outside the gene matches: 4. Germline assignment: CDR1 SGHAT and CDR2 FQNNGV. There are 15 residues in the CDR3. As DNA, the CDR3 is TGTGCCAGCAGCTTATATAGCGGGGGGGAAAATGAGCAGTTCTTC. Amino acids: CASSLYSGGENEQFF. Full variable domain (rest looked up from reference TRBV11-2 and TRBJ2-1): EAGVAQSPRYKIIEKRQSVAFWCNPISGHATLYWYQQILGQGPKLLIQFQNNGVVDDSQLPKDRFSAERLKGVDSTLKIQPAKLEDSAVYLCASSLYSGGENEQFFGPGTRLTVL.

The chain joins TRBV6-6 to TRBJ1-1, with D unresolved. The V gene's germline CDR1 is MNHNY and CDR2 SVGAGI (reference sequence). With 5 bases removed from V and 6 bases from J, the gap between germline ends came to 16 bases. This CDR3 contains 14 residues. The CDR3 coding sequence is TGTGCCAGCAGTCGCCGGGCCTATGGCCCTGAAGCTTTCTTT. Translating it yields CASSRRAYGPEAFF.

This clonotype was detected ten times or more. CDR3 amino acids: CASSFGVAGGNEQFF. The CDR3 DNA follows: TGTGCCAGCAGCTTCGGGGTAGCGGGAGGCAATGAGCAGTTCTTC. V is TRBV5-8 and J is TRBJ2-1; 10 nucleotides match TRBD2. This CDR3 has 15 amino acids. V lost 2 bases to trimming and J lost 6 bases; unmatched junction nucleotides: 5. In germline, CDR1 is SGHTS, CDR2 YDEGEE.

The chain is built from TRBV10-1 and TRBJ2-3, with D unclear. CDR3 length equals 14 residues. From germline, CDR1 is WNHNN and CDR2 SYGVQD (reference sequence). The CDR3 DNA reads TGCGTGAGCAGCCAAAACGGACGGACAGATACGCAGTATTTT. Residues: CVSSQNGRTDTQYF.

At least ten counts were recorded for this clonotype. CDR3 DNA sequence: TGTGCCAGCAGCTTAGAGGGGGTTAGCACAGATACGCAGTATTTT. As protein: CASSLEGVSTDTQYF. J is TRBJ2-3 and V is TRBV11-3; D is tentatively TRBD1 or TRBD2 (5 bases each). CDR1 SGHNT and CDR2 YENEEA come from the germline V gene. V lost 0 bases to trimming and J lost 0 bases, with 7 bases between them. This CDR3 has 15 amino acids. The full variable domain, its missing parts supplied by reference TRBV11-3 and TRBJ2-3, is EAGVVQSPRYKIIEKKQPVAFWCNPISGHNTLYWYLQNLGQGPELLIRYENEEAVDDSQLPKDRFSAERLKGVDSTLKIQPAELGDSAVYLCASSLEGVSTDTQYFGPGTRLTVL.

There are many counts of this clonotype. The V and J genes are TRBV6-2 or TRBV6-3 and TRBJ1-3; D call uncertain. The V end lost 5 bases, the J end lost 11 bases, and 13 bases lay between the germline ends. The CDR3 has 12 amino acids. Germline V gene lookup returns CDR1 MNHEY and CDR2 SVGEGT. The chain's CDR3 is CASSLREEAIYF. The CDR3, as DNA: TGTGCCAGCAGTCTCCGGGAGGAGGCCATATATTTT.

The chain uses TRBV20-1 and TRBJ2-2; a possible D gene is TRBD2 (5 bases). The germline CDR1 and CDR2 sequences are DFQATT and SNEGSKA (reference sequence). V lost 1 base and J 0 bases, leaving 9 bases between the germline ends. CDR3 length: 15 amino acids. As DNA, the CDR3 is TGCAGTGCTAGAGTTAGCGATACGAACACCGGGGAGCTGTTTTTT. It translates to CSARVSDTNTGELFF.

The rearrangement links TRBV19 to TRBJ1-1; no clear D. CDR3 length: 16 residues. Germline V gives CDR1 LNHDA, CDR2 SQIVND (reference sequence). The germline V and J ends were trimmed by 3 bases and 0 bases, with 14 bases remaining between them. CDR3 DNA sequence: TGTGCCAGTAGTATCATGGGGTTCAGACTGAACACTGAAGCTTTCTTT. It encodes CASSIMGFRLNTEAFF.

The genes are TRBV9 and TRBJ2-5, with a weak D call TRBD2 (5 bases). This CDR3 has 9 amino acids. CDR1 is SGDLS, CDR2 YYNGEE, per germline. V was cut by 4 bases and J by 11 bases, with 6 bases left in between. CDR3: CASSTGQYF. As DNA, the CDR3 is TGTGCCAGCAGCACGGGACAGTACTTC.

This clonotype was recorded many times. This sequence joins TRBV19 and TRBJ1-5; weak D call: TRBD1 (6 bases). From germline, CDR1 is LNHDA and CDR2 SQIVND (reference sequence). Trimming removed 8 bases from V and 7 bases from J, with 15 bases in between. CDR3 length: 13 amino acids. The CDR3 region has the DNA TGTGCCAGTGGTAGGGGGGCAAGGCAGCCCCAGCATTTT. Translated, it gives CASGRGARQPQHF.

This clonotype was counted ten times or more. This chain connects TRBV27 to TRBJ2-3; 9 positions agree with TRBD2. The germline CDR1 and CDR2 sequences are MNHEY and SMNVEV (reference sequence). The ends lost 5 bases at V and 4 bases at J; junction bases unmatched: 4. This CDR3 is built from 14 residues. CDR3 sequence: CASSIAGVSDTQYF. The CDR3, as DNA: TGTGCCAGCAGTATAGCGGGAGTCTCAGATACGCAGTATTTT.

On this clonotype: At one end, the junction sequence differs from germline, possibly due to a read error. The J gene is TRBJ2-2, the V gene TRBV7-7; D gene uncertain. The CDR3 is 13 amino acids. Germline-derived CDR1 and CDR2 are SSHAT and FNYEAQ (reference sequence). CDR3 residues: CASSSDVAGELFF. DNA of the CDR3: TGTGCTAGCAGCTCGGACGTGGCCGGGGAGCTGTTTTTT.

On this clonotype itself: The junction does not match germline at one end; this may be a read error. The chain has TRBV20-1 and TRBJ1-4, with TRBD1 identical over 8 bases. The CDR3 runs to 13 residues. Germline V gene data show CDR1 as DFQATT and CDR2 as SNEGSKA (reference sequence). The CDR3 DNA reads TGCAGTGTTTCCGGGACAGGAGGGGAAACACTGTTTTTT. This gives the protein CSVSGTGGETLFF.

This clonotype was observed a handful of times. The rearrangement links TRBV29-1 to TRBJ2-1; 7 nucleotides align to TRBD1. Trimming took 3 bases from V and 0 from J; bases not matched to a gene: 5. The V gene's germline CDR1 is SQVTM and CDR2 ANQGSEA. CDR3 length: 15 amino acids. The DNA of the CDR3 is TGCAGCGTTGAGGTATGGGACAGCTCCTACAATGAGCAGTTCTTC. This sequence encodes CSVEVWDSSYNEQFF.

This clonotype appeared many times. The chain combines TRBV9 with TRBJ2-3; 13 positions agree with TRBD2. The CDR3 is 17 amino acids. Losses at the gene ends were 0 bases for V and 5 bases for J; bases not matched to a gene: 6. The germline gives CDR1 SGDLS, CDR2 YYNGEE. CDR3 DNA sequence: TGTGCCAGCAGCGTAGCAGGACTAGCGGGAGAGGGAGATACGCAGTATTTT. Amino acids: CASSVAGLAGEGDTQYF.

The V call is TRBV20-1, the J call TRBJ2-5; TRBD2 agrees at 7 bases. After removal of 4 bases from V and 5 bases from J, the junction contained 13 bases not matched to a gene. Germline V CDR1 and CDR2: DFQATT, SNEGSKA (reference sequence). There are 15 residues in the CDR3. The CDR3 DNA reads as TGCAGTGCTACGCCCGGCGGGGGAAAGCAGGAGACCCAGTACTTC. It specifies CSATPGGGKQETQYF.

The chain is built from TRBV4-1 and TRBJ1-5; 8 nucleotides agree with TRBD1. Germline CDR1 is MGHRA and CDR2 is YSYEKL. The CDR3 is made up of 15 amino acids. J lost 3 bases, V lost 4 bases, and 5 bases had no gene match. The CDR3 spells CASSLRQGNNQPQHF. CDR3 DNA sequence: TGCGCCAGCAGCCTTAGACAGGGGAACAATCAGCCCCAGCATTTT.

This clonotype was counted between two and nine times. This may stem from a read error, because a much larger clone lies one nucleotide away. The chain combines TRBV5-5 with TRBJ2-2, with 11 bases identical to TRBD1. In germline, CDR1 is SGHKS, CDR2 YYEKEE (reference sequence). V lost 4 bases and J lost 7; bases outside the gene matches: 21. CDR3 size: 20 residues. For the CDR3, the DNA is TGTGCCAGCAGCACGAGCCCGGGACAGGGGGTTGGGTTGAATTACGGGGAGCTGTTTTTT. It codes for CASSTSPGQGVGLNYGELFF.

This clonotype has ten or more counts. V and J are TRBV7-3 and TRBJ2-3; no clear D. V was pared by 3 bases and J by 1 base, with 5 bases between. The CDR3 is made up of 13 amino acids. Germline assignment: CDR1 SGHTA and CDR2 FQGTGA. This CDR3 reads CASSFGGTDTQYF. The DNA of the CDR3 is TGTGCCAGCAGCTTTGGGGGCACAGATACGCAGTATTTT.

The table lists this clonotype with many counts. The rearrangement uses TRBV19 and TRBJ1-5; D is perhaps TRBD1 (5 bases). V was clipped by 5 bases and J by 0 bases, with 11 bases between them. The CDR3 extends over 15 amino acids. Germline V gene data show CDR1 as LNHDA and CDR2 as SQIVND (reference sequence). CDR3 sequence (DNA): TGTGCCAGTAGTGCAACAGGAGATAGCAATCAGCCCCAGCATTTT. Translated: CASSATGDSNQPQHF.

V and J are TRBV11-2 and TRBJ2-3, with TRBD2 identical over 11 bases. This CDR3 has 15 amino acids. CDR1 is SGHAT and CDR2 is FQNNGV in the germline V gene. V gave up 5 bases and J gave up 4 bases; unmatched junction bases: 5. In DNA, the CDR3 is TGTGCCAGCAGCCGGACTAGCGGGCTGGCAGATACGCAGTATTTT. Translated, it gives CASSRTSGLADTQYF.